This passage covers 20 T cell receptor beta chains from one sample sequenced in a study of siplizumab effects on memory and regulatory T cells. Here immunoSEQ multiplex PCR was the method, and the copy in TCRdb shows in-frame clones only, minus some. There are some 100,000 clones in the sample; roughly nine tenths occur only once, and 0.55% to 0.95% lies in the top ten. What was sequenced was Tregs sorted from blood. All receptors come from a human donor in good health.

The chain links TRBV6-5 to TRBJ2-2; D possibly corresponds to TRBD1 (5 bases). The CDR3 is made up of 15 amino acids. CDR1 and CDR2 (germline): MNHEY, SVGAGI. The V end lost 6 bases, the J end lost 0 bases, and 11 bases lay between the germline ends. The DNA for the CDR3 is TGTGCCAGCAGGCGACAGTACGCGAACACCGGGGAGCTGTTTTTT. Translating gives CASRRQYANTGELFF.

The chain links TRBV30 to TRBJ1-1; D call uncertain. The V end lost 3 bases, the J end lost 0 bases, and 14 bases lay between the germline ends. CDR1 and CDR2 from the germline V gene are GTSNPN and SVGIG (reference sequence). The CDR3 is 15 amino acids. Written as DNA, the CDR3 is TGTGCCTGGAGAAGGTTGGCCAGTGTGAACACTGAAGCTTTCTTT. The encoded protein is CAWRRLASVNTEAFF.

This rearrangement joins TRBV5-1 to TRBJ1-1, with TRBD1 matching over 7 bases. V lost 3 bases, J lost 10 bases, and 9 bases stayed unmatched. Germline V gene data show CDR1 as SGHRS and CDR2 as YFSETQ. The CDR3 covers 13 residues. CDR3 residues: CASSSPGGRGAFF. The CDR3 DNA is TGCGCCAGCAGCTCCCCAGGGGGAAGGGGAGCTTTCTTT.

The genes are TRBV10-1 and TRBJ2-1, with 7 nucleotides matching TRBD1. CDR1 and CDR2 from the germline V gene are WNHNN and SYGVQD (reference sequence). The J segment lost 10 bases and the V segment lost 4 bases, leaving 7 bases of the junction unmatched. This CDR3 contains 13 residues. The CDR3 sequence is CASSATEQGEQFF. The CDR3 DNA reads TGCGCCAGCAGTGCCACCGAACAGGGGGAGCAGTTCTTC.

The V gene is TRBV12-5, the J gene TRBJ1-1; D might be TRBD1 (5 bases). The CDR3 runs to 14 residues. Between the trimmed V and J ends, which lost 4 bases and 6 bases, there was a span of 15 bases. Germline CDR1 and CDR2: LGHNT and FRNRAP. The CDR3 here is CASGSGDYGAEAFF. CDR3 in DNA: TGTGCTAGTGGTTCCGGGGACTACGGCGCTGAAGCTTTCTTT.

The table lists this clone with a count of one. This chain joins TRBV28 and TRBJ2-7, with D maybe TRBD1 (6 bases). The CDR3 has 17 residues. V was trimmed by 6 bases and J by 5 bases, leaving 26 bases between them. Per germline, CDR1 MDHEN and CDR2 SYDVKM. DNA for the CDR3: TGTGCCAGCAGCGAGACCTTCCGGGACACGAAAGTACACGAGCAGTACTTC. This sequence encodes CASSETFRDTKVHEQYF.

There are a few counts of this clone. The chain uses TRBV5-5 and TRBJ1-2; D is unresolved. Looked up from germline, CDR1 is SGHKS and CDR2 is YYEKEE (reference sequence). V lost 0 bases to trimming and J lost 0 bases, with 9 bases between them. CDR3 length equals 15 residues. The CDR3 spells CASSLGQLTNYGYTF. The CDR3 nucleotides read TGTGCCAGCAGCTTGGGTCAATTAACTAACTATGGCTACACCTTC.

This sequence joins TRBV5-1 and TRBJ2-1; TRBD2 agrees at 15 bases. The length of the CDR3 is 18 residues. Trimming removed 3 bases from V and 2 bases from J; junction bases left unmatched: 6. CDR1 and CDR2 (germline): SGHRS, YFSETQ. This chain's CDR3 is CASSWGTSGRTAYNEQFF. The CDR3 DNA sequence: TGCGCCAGCAGCTGGGGGACTAGCGGGAGGACGGCCTACAATGAGCAGTTCTTC.

The chain uses TRBV6-6 and TRBJ2-5, with D possibly being TRBD1 or TRBD2 (5 bases each). The CDR3 contains 13 residues. From germline, CDR1 is MNHNY and CDR2 SVGAGI (reference sequence). Trimming took 7 bases from V and 11 from J, leaving 20 bases between them. The CDR3 loop reads CASNQTPRGEQYF. In DNA form, the CDR3 reads TGTGCCAGCAATCAGACCCCACGAGGGGAGCAGTACTTC.

The chain couples TRBV9 to TRBJ2-7; the D is unclear. Germline CDR1 is SGDLS and CDR2 is YYNGEE. The CDR3 is 14 amino acids. The ends were cut back, 0 bases at V and 2 bases at J, with 9 bases in the middle. CDR3 in DNA: TGTGCCAGCAGCGTAGCTGGGCAGACCTACGAGCAGTACTTC. This sequence encodes CASSVAGQTYEQYF. Supplemented by reference TRBV9 and TRBJ2-7, the full variable domain reads DSGVTQTPKHLITATGQRVTLRCSPRSGDLSVYWYQQSLDQGLQFLIQYYNGEERAKGNILERFSAQQFPDLHSELNLSSLELGDSALYFCASSVAGQTYEQYFGPGTRLTVT.

The rearrangement joins TRBV19 to TRBJ1-5; 7 bases are shared with TRBD1. This CDR3 has 15 residues. Germline CDR1 is LNHDA and CDR2 is SQIVND (reference sequence). V gave up 8 bases and J gave up 4 bases; unmatched junction bases: 11. The chain's CDR3 is CASLKRQGLNQPQHF. DNA for the CDR3: TGTGCCAGTCTTAAACGACAGGGACTAAATCAGCCCCAGCATTTT.

J is TRBJ1-3 and V is TRBV28; perhaps TRBD1 as D (6 bases). Germline V CDR1 and CDR2: MDHEN, SYDVKM. The CDR3 is made up of 15 amino acids. Trimming removed 1 base at V and 3 bases at J, with 10 bases between. The CDR3 DNA follows: TGTGCCAGCAGTTTATCGACGGACAGTGGAAACACCATATATTTT. Translated, it gives CASSLSTDSGNTIYF. The full variable domain, with the rest looked up from reference TRBV28 and TRBJ1-3, is DVKVTQSSRYLVKRTGEKVFLECVQDMDHENMFWYRQDPGLGLRLIYFSYDVKMKEKGDIPEGYSVSREKKERFSLILESASTNQTSMYLCASSLSTDSGNTIYFGEGSWLTVV.

The chain combines TRBV7-9 with TRBJ1-2; D gene ambiguous. Trimming pared 4 bases from V and 8 bases from J, leaving 17 bases between. The CDR3 length is 14 residues. From germline, CDR1 is SEHNR and CDR2 FQNEAQ (reference sequence). The DNA of the CDR3 is TGTGCCAGCAGCTCCTCCCGGGCTGTAGGCGGCTACACCTTC. It translates to CASSSSRAVGGYTF.

The chain uses TRBV15 and TRBJ2-1; D gene uncertain. Germline values: CDR1 LNHNV, CDR2 YYDKDF (reference sequence). Trimming cost V 0 bases and J 6 bases, with 12 bases left between them. CDR3 length equals 15 residues. The CDR3 region is CATSRDRLHANEQFF. Here the CDR3 DNA reads TGTGCCACCAGCAGAGATAGACTTCACGCCAATGAGCAGTTCTTC.

The gene calls are TRBV5-6 and TRBJ1-2; TRBD1 matches 8 bases. The CDR3 loop spans 14 amino acids. V lost 4 bases, J lost 4 bases, and 6 bases stayed unmatched. Germline V gives CDR1 SGHDT, CDR2 YYEEEE. Here the CDR3 reads CASSLQGDIYGYTF. CDR3 sequence (DNA): TGTGCCAGCAGCCTACAGGGGGATATCTATGGCTACACCTTC.

This clone was detected once. The V call is TRBV2, the J call TRBJ2-5; perhaps TRBD2 as D (6 bases). Trimming stripped 3 bases from V and 5 bases from J, with 13 bases between. This CDR3 spans 14 amino acids. Per the germline V gene, CDR1 is SNHLY and CDR2 is FYNNEI. This chain's CDR3 is CASSDRPSDETQYF. CDR3 nucleotides: TGTGCCAGCAGTGATAGGCCTAGCGACGAGACCCAGTACTTC.

J is TRBJ2-1 and V is TRBV15; weak D call: TRBD2 (5 bases). This CDR3 contains 15 residues. V lost 0 bases to trimming and J lost 0 bases, with 6 bases between them. The germline V gene has CDR1 LNHNV and CDR2 YYDKDF (reference sequence). The CDR3 loop reads CATSRDTSSYNEQFF. The CDR3 bases are TGTGCCACCAGCAGAGATACTAGCTCCTACAATGAGCAGTTCTTC.

The genes are TRBV9 and TRBJ1-4, with 7 bases that match TRBD1. The CDR3 is 16 residues long. The germline V gene has CDR1 SGDLS and CDR2 YYNGEE. V dropped 0 bases and J dropped 5; count of bases not matched to a gene: 7. CDR3 loop: CASSVGRGAQNEKLFF. The DNA for the CDR3 is TGTGCCAGCAGCGTAGGCAGGGGGGCTCAAAATGAAAAACTGTTTTTT.

The V call is TRBV4-1, the J call TRBJ2-7; D is unclear. Germline CDR1 is MGHRA and CDR2 is YSYEKL. CDR3 length: 15 amino acids. The V and J ends lost 1 base and 1 base respectively, with 11 bases between them. The CDR3: CASSQAALGSYEQYF. Written as DNA, the CDR3 is TGCGCCAGCAGCCAAGCCGCCCTAGGATCCTACGAGCAGTACTTC.

The J gene is TRBJ2-1, the V gene TRBV5-1; 7 bases are a match to TRBD2. After removal of 4 bases from V and 5 bases from J, the junction contained 12 bases not matched to a gene. Germline values: CDR1 SGHRS, CDR2 YFSETQ. The CDR3 is 16 residues long. The CDR3 is CASSLAWLAVNNEQFF. The CDR3 DNA reads as TGCGCCAGCAGCCTGGCATGGCTAGCGGTTAACAATGAGCAGTTCTTC.